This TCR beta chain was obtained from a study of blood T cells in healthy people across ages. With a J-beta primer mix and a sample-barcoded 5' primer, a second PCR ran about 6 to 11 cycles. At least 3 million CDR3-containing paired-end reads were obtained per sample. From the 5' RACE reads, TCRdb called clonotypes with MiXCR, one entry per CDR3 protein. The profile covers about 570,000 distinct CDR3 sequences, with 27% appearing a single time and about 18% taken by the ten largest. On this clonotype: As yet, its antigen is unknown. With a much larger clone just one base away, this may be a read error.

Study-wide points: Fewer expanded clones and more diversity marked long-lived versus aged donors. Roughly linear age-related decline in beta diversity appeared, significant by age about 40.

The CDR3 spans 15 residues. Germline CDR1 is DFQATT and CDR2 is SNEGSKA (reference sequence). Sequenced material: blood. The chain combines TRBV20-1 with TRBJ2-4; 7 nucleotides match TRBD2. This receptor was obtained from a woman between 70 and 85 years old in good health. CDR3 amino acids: CSARRAGREKNIQSF. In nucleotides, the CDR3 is TGCAGTGCTCGGCGGGCGGGGAGGGAGAAAAACATTCAGTCCTTC.